The 30 T cell receptor beta chains listed next were all sequenced from one sample in a study of OX40 agonist ivuxolimab in advanced cancers. TCRdb's copy holds only in-frame clones and misses some; the assay was immunoSEQ multiplex PCR. The profile covers over 60,000 clones, with approximately 90% appearing a single time and 4% to 4.5% taken by the ten largest. Specimen: CD4+ or CD8+ T cells sorted from blood, collected in a trial of the OX40 agonist ivuxolimab. The receptors were sampled from an adult with an advanced solid tumor such as melanoma, head and neck, liver or kidney cancer.

The chain has TRBV5-5 and TRBJ2-1; maybe TRBD2 (6 bases). CDR1 is SGHKS, CDR2 YYEKEE, per germline (reference sequence). CDR3 length equals 13 residues. Deletions cut 3 bases from V and 9 bases from J, with 13 bases between. For the CDR3, the DNA is TGTGCCAGCAGCTATCTAGCGAAATTTGAGCAGTTCTTC. Its protein product is CASSYLAKFEQFF.

V usage is TRBV2 and J usage is TRBJ2-3, with TRBD2 matching 10 bases. The V segment lost 2 bases and the J segment 6 bases; nucleotides outside the gene matches: 2. The CDR3 runs to 14 residues. Germline V gene lookup returns CDR1 SNHLY and CDR2 FYNNEI. CDR3 sequence reads: CASSETSGIDTQYF. The CDR3 DNA reads TGTGCCAGCAGTGAAACTAGCGGGATCGATACGCAGTATTTT.

Of note for this clone: The junction differs from germline at one of its ends, possibly a read error. The gene calls are TRBV7-9 and TRBJ2-7; 11 bases are shared with TRBD1. This CDR3 is 16 amino acids long. Per the germline V gene, CDR1 is SEHNR and CDR2 is FQNEAQ (reference sequence). The CDR3 DNA sequence: TGCGCCAGCAGCATTCTCATAGGGACAGGGGGTTACGAGCAGTACTTC. It translates to CASSILIGTGGYEQYF.

This chain links TRBV29-1 with TRBJ1-2, with 8 bases that match TRBD1. Germline V gene data show CDR1 as SQVTM and CDR2 as ANQGSEA. Trimming removed 4 bases from V and 4 bases from J; junction bases left unmatched: 5. CDR3 length: 13 amino acids. CDR3: CSVAGGVGYGYTF. CDR3 bases: TGCAGCGTTGCAGGGGGCGTAGGCTATGGCTACACCTTC. Variable domain in full (rest from reference TRBV29-1 and TRBJ1-2): SAVISQKPSRDICQRGTSLTIQCQVDSQVTMMFWYRQQPGQSLTLIATANQGSEATYESGFVIDKFPISRPNLTFSTLTVSNMSPEDSSIYLCSVAGGVGYGYTFGSGTRLTVV.

The chain carries TRBV6-5 and TRBJ2-5; 7 positions agree with TRBD1. With 1 base clipped from V and 7 bases from J, the junction kept 9 bases outside the gene matches. Germline V gives CDR1 MNHEY, CDR2 SVGAGI. This CDR3 has 15 residues. The CDR3 region is CASSYYRQGERTQYF. In nucleotides, the CDR3 is TGTGCCAGCAGTTACTATAGACAGGGAGAACGGACCCAGTACTTC.

V and J are TRBV18 and TRBJ2-5; either TRBD1 or TRBD2 may supply D (5 bases each). Germline V gene sequence: CDR1 KGHSH, CDR2 LQKENI. The CDR3 has 13 residues. V was pared by 6 bases and J by 2 bases, with 10 bases between. The CDR3 DNA is TGTGCCAGCTCTGGGACGGATCAAGAGACCCAGTACTTC. Its translation: CASSGTDQETQYF.

The V and J genes are TRBV7-2 and TRBJ1-1; D unresolved. CDR1 and CDR2 (germline): SGHTA, FQGNSA. There are 15 residues in the CDR3. Trimming removed 0 bases from V and 0 bases from J, with 8 bases in between. CDR3 sequence: CASSLAPAMNTEAFF. CDR3 nucleotide sequence: TGTGCCAGCAGCTTAGCGCCAGCGATGAACACTGAAGCTTTCTTT.

This sequence joins TRBV10-3 and TRBJ2-7; unclear D gene. The CDR3 totals 14 residues. Between the trimmed V and J ends, which lost 0 bases and 3 bases, there was a span of 9 bases. CDR1 and CDR2 (germline): ENHRY, SYGVKD. As DNA, the CDR3 is TGTGCCATCAGTGAGTCGTTTCCAGACTACGAGCAGTACTTC. This translates into CAISESFPDYEQYF.

The V call is TRBV28, the J call TRBJ2-5, with 12 bases fitting TRBD1. The CDR3 sequence is 21 residues long. With 3 bases clipped from V and 5 bases from J, the junction kept 22 bases outside the gene matches. Germline CDR1 MDHEN, CDR2 SYDVKM. The CDR3 region is CASSFPGQGARGGRHGETQYF. In nucleotides, the CDR3 is TGTGCCAGCAGTTTCCCGGGACAGGGGGCGCGAGGAGGGAGGCACGGGGAGACCCAGTACTTC.

V is TRBV19 and J is TRBJ2-2; D may be TRBD1 or TRBD2 (5 bases each). Trimming took off 7 bases at V and 4 bases at J, with 16 bases between the two ends. The CDR3 length is 15 residues. Germline V gene sequence: CDR1 LNHDA, CDR2 SQIVND (reference sequence). The CDR3 sequence is CASTLMGVGTGELFF. The CDR3 nucleotides read TGTGCCAGTACCCTCATGGGGGTAGGCACCGGGGAGCTGTTTTTT.

The chain carries TRBV15 and TRBJ2-2; no reliable D call. CDR1 is LNHNV and CDR2 is YYDKDF in the germline V gene (reference sequence). The CDR3 is 12 amino acids. V was cut by 6 bases and J by 4 bases, with 6 bases left in between. The CDR3 nucleotides are TGTGCCACCAGTCGTCCCACCGGGGAGCTGTTTTTT. Translated, it gives CATSRPTGELFF.

This sequence joins TRBV6-5 and TRBJ1-2; D call uncertain. The germline CDR1 and CDR2 sequences are MNHEY and SVGAGI. V lost 6 bases and J 8 bases, leaving 13 bases between the germline ends. There are 12 residues in the CDR3. The CDR3 loop reads CASSHDQTGYTF. CDR3 DNA sequence: TGTGCCAGCAGCCATGACCAGACAGGCTACACCTTC.

This clone is medium-sized in the sample. The genes are TRBV6-1 and TRBJ1-2; D is perhaps TRBD1 (5 bases). Trimming removed 3 bases at V and 7 bases at J, with 12 bases between. Germline-derived CDR1 and CDR2 are MNHNS and SASEGT. The CDR3 sequence is 13 residues long. CDR3 coding DNA: TGTGCCAGCAGTGATCAGACGGGGACTGGCTACACCTTC. Translating gives CASSDQTGTGYTF.

The V gene is TRBV7-3, the J gene TRBJ2-3; possibly TRBD1 for D (6 bases). Germline V gene lookup returns CDR1 SGHTA and CDR2 FQGTGA. This CDR3 contains 15 residues. V lost 2 bases and J lost 0, with 9 bases in between. The chain's CDR3 is CASSLGQPSTDTQYF. DNA of the CDR3: TGTGCCAGCAGCTTAGGACAGCCAAGCACAGATACGCAGTATTTT. The full variable domain, in which reference TRBV7-3 and TRBJ2-3 provide the parts outside the CDR3, is GAGVSQTPSNKVTEKGKYVELRCDPISGHTALYWYRQSLGQGPEFLIYFQGTGAADDSGLPNDRFFAVRPEGSVSTLKIQRTERGDSAVYLCASSLGQPSTDTQYFGPGTRLTVL.

In DNA, the CDR3 is TGTGCCTGGAGCACGAGAGCGGGGGGAGACTACAATGAGCAGTTCTTC. Protein: CAWSTRAGGDYNEQFF. J is TRBJ2-1 and V is TRBV30; 9 positions agree with TRBD2. From germline, CDR1 is GTSNPN and CDR2 SVGIG (reference sequence). V shed 3 bases, J shed 3 bases, and the junction held 9 bases outside the gene matches. The CDR3 extends over 16 amino acids.

The chain uses TRBV7-2 and TRBJ2-5, with D unresolved. Deletions cut 3 bases from V and 1 base from J, with 6 bases between. CDR1 and CDR2 from the germline V gene are SGHTA and FQGNSA. The CDR3 has 13 residues. In nucleotides, the CDR3 is TGTGCCAGCAGCTTCCGAATCCAAGAGACCCAGTACTTC. Protein sequence: CASSFRIQETQYF.

V and J are TRBV2 and TRBJ2-7; 11 bases match TRBD1. The length of the CDR3 is 15 residues. In germline, CDR1 is SNHLY, CDR2 FYNNEI. The V segment lost 10 bases and the J segment 6 bases; nucleotides outside the gene matches: 14. This chain's CDR3 is CANLGGTGGAGEQYF. The CDR3 nucleotides read TGTGCCAACTTAGGGGGGACAGGGGGGGCCGGCGAGCAGTACTTC. The full variable domain, its missing parts supplied by reference TRBV2 and TRBJ2-7, is EPEVTQTPSHQVTQMGQEVILRCVPISNHLYFYWYRQILGQKVEFLVSFYNNEISEKSEIFDDQFSVERPDGSNFTLKIRSTKLEDSAMYFCANLGGTGGAGEQYFGPGTRLTVT.

J is TRBJ2-5 and V is TRBV5-4; D call uncertain. V lost 0 bases and J lost 4, with 10 bases in between. Germline-derived CDR1 and CDR2 are SGHNT and YYREEE (reference sequence). The CDR3 loop spans 14 amino acids. The CDR3 DNA follows: TGTGCCAGCAGCTTGGGACGTAGATTAGAGACCCAGTACTTC. It is translated as CASSLGRRLETQYF.

This clone has only one observation. The gene calls are TRBV5-4 and TRBJ2-3; D gene unclear. Trimming stripped 4 bases from V and 0 bases from J, with 15 bases between. Per germline, CDR1 SGHNT and CDR2 YYREEE (reference sequence). The CDR3 has 16 amino acids. As DNA, the CDR3 is TGTGCCAGCAGCGACAAGGTGACCCAGAGCACAGATACGCAGTATTTT. Its protein is CASSDKVTQSTDTQYF. The full variable domain, with the rest looked up from reference TRBV5-4 and TRBJ2-3, is ETGVTQSPTHLIKTRGQQVTLRCSSQSGHNTVSWYQQALGQGPQFIFQYYREEENGRGNFPPRFSGLQFPNYSSELNVNALELDDSALYLCASSDKVTQSTDTQYFGPGTRLTVL.

V gene TRBV29-1 combines with J gene TRBJ1-1; D is ambiguous. CDR1 and CDR2 (germline): SQVTM, ANQGSEA. Trimming left V 4 bases short and J 1 base short, with 7 bases between. The CDR3 is made up of 12 amino acids. CDR3 DNA sequence: TGCAGCGTTGGGGCGACGAACACTGAAGCTTTCTTT. It codes for CSVGATNTEAFF.

The DNA of the CDR3 is TGCGCCAGCAGCTACTTACTGGACAGGGGGCGGTACACTGAAGCTTTCTTT. It specifies CASSYLLDRGRYTEAFF. The chain couples TRBV5-1 to TRBJ1-1; 11 bases match TRBD1. V trimming: 3 bases; J trimming: 3 bases; junction bases outside the gene matches: 10. The CDR3 contains 17 residues. CDR1 SGHRS and CDR2 YFSETQ come from the germline V gene.

The J gene is TRBJ1-5, the V gene TRBV6-5; D is uncertain. Germline assignment: CDR1 MNHEY and CDR2 SVGAGI. This CDR3 contains 13 residues. V shed 6 bases and J shed 7 bases, with 13 bases lying between them. CDR3 in DNA: TGTGCCAGCAGCAAGGCAAATCGGCAGCCCCAGCATTTT. Translated, it gives CASSKANRQPQHF.

The rearrangement links TRBV9 to TRBJ1-4; D may be TRBD1 (6 bases). CDR3 length equals 17 residues. V was trimmed by 4 bases and J by 2 bases, leaving 18 bases between them. CDR1 and CDR2 (germline): SGDLS, YYNGEE. CDR3 in amino acids: CASSLLTGYSTNEKLFF. CDR3 nucleotides: TGTGCCAGCAGCCTCCTAACAGGGTACAGTACTAATGAAAAACTGTTTTTT.

The chain carries TRBV27 and TRBJ1-1, with no clear D. The V gene lost 3 bases and the J gene lost 3 bases, with 11 bases spanning the gap. This CDR3 contains 14 residues. Per the germline V gene, CDR1 is MNHEY and CDR2 is SMNVEV (reference sequence). Written as DNA, the CDR3 is TGTGCCAGCAGTTTCATGGATCGGTACACTGAAGCTTTCTTT. This gives the protein CASSFMDRYTEAFF.

This clone has more than one count but fewer than ten. This chain joins TRBV14 and TRBJ2-5; 10 bases line up with TRBD2. This CDR3 is built from 18 residues. Germline CDR1 and CDR2: SGHDN and FVKESK. With V trimmed by 0 bases and J by 5 bases, 12 bases remained unmatched. CDR3 region: CASSQEFRKLAGMETQYF. The CDR3 DNA sequence: TGTGCCAGCAGCCAAGAGTTTCGAAAACTAGCGGGAATGGAGACCCAGTACTTC.

The chain combines TRBV30 with TRBJ1-2; D may be TRBD1 (5 bases). V lost 1 base, J lost 6 bases, and 15 bases lay in between. CDR1 and CDR2 from the germline V gene are GTSNPN and SVGIG (reference sequence). This CDR3 is 14 amino acids long. CDR3 protein: CAWSAGGGVHGYTF. In nucleotides, the CDR3 is TGTGCCTGGAGTGCGGGGGGTGGGGTCCATGGCTACACCTTC.

V is TRBV6-1 and J is TRBJ2-3; D call uncertain. The CDR3 has 14 amino acids. V lost 1 base to trimming and J lost 3 bases, with 8 bases between them. Germline assignment: CDR1 MNHNS and CDR2 SASEGT. The CDR3 sequence: CASSEGLGTDTQYF. CDR3 in DNA: TGTGCCAGCAGTGAAGGGCTTGGGACAGATACGCAGTATTTT.

The genes are TRBV6-5 and TRBJ2-7; TRBD1 or TRBD2 may be the D gene (5 bases each). Deletions cut 6 bases from V and 0 bases from J, with 9 bases between. This CDR3 spans 13 amino acids. CDR1 is MNHEY, CDR2 SVGAGI, per germline. As DNA, the CDR3 is TGTGCCAGCAGGGGACCGCACTCCTACGAGCAGTACTTC. Translated: CASRGPHSYEQYF.

This clone was found once. This rearrangement joins TRBV7-6 to TRBJ2-3, with unresolved D. Germline V gene sequence: CDR1 SGHVS, CDR2 FNYEAQ. The CDR3 is 14 amino acids. The germline V and J ends were trimmed by 4 bases and 2 bases, with 10 bases remaining between them. The CDR3, as DNA: TGTGCCAGCAGCTCCCGACGCACCACAGATACGCAGTATTTT. Translating gives CASSSRRTTDTQYF.

This chain links TRBV4-1 with TRBJ2-2; 10 nucleotides align to TRBD2. V lost 0 bases and J lost 4; bases outside the gene matches: 8. The length of the CDR3 is 18 residues. The germline V gene has CDR1 MGHRA and CDR2 YSYEKL. The CDR3 sequence is CASSQDRLAGVPTGELFF. CDR3 nucleotide sequence: TGCGCCAGCAGCCAAGATCGGCTAGCGGGAGTTCCCACCGGGGAGCTGTTTTTT.